What follows are 19 T cell receptor beta chains derived from one specimen sequenced in a study of vaccination effects on CD4 cells after COVID-19. Antigens for these TCRs are unknown. The protocol was immunoSEQ multiplex PCR, while the TCRdb copy is restricted to in-frame clones and leaves out a portion. The profile shows around 46,000 clones, 74% of them singletons. With the ViraFEST assay, the study expanded antigen-specific CD4+ T cells using viral peptide pools, then sequenced them. It was after approximately 11 days of culture that CD4+ T cells were isolated. It was two doses of either the BNT162b2 or mRNA-1273 vaccine that participants received. Sample: CD4+ T cells from PBMCs cultured with HCoV-OC43 spike peptides, taken after COVID-19 vaccination. The subset: HCoV-OC43 spike overlapping peptide pool stimulation. All receptors come from a human donor who received a COVID-19 vaccine.

This clone was picked up a small number of times. This chain joins TRBV29-1 and TRBJ1-2; D is ambiguous. The CDR3 has 14 residues. Trimming left V 3 bases short and J 3 bases short, with 14 bases between. CDR1 is SQVTM and CDR2 is ANQGSEA in the germline V gene. The DNA for the CDR3 is TGCAGCGTTGATTTAGGGTTGGCTTACTATGGCTACACCTTC. This encodes CSVDLGLAYYGYTF.

The V gene is TRBV7-6, the J gene TRBJ2-3; the D is unclear. The germline V gene encodes CDR1 SGHVS and CDR2 FNYEAQ. The CDR3 spans 14 residues. Trimming left V 5 bases short and J 4 bases short, with 13 bases between. The CDR3 sequence: CASSLSAPPDTQYF. The CDR3 region has the DNA TGTGCCAGCAGCCTTTCGGCCCCACCAGATACGCAGTATTTT.

The chain has TRBV5-1 and TRBJ2-5, with 8 bases that match TRBD2. The CDR3 runs to 17 residues. From germline, CDR1 is SGHRS and CDR2 YFSETQ. V lost 0 bases, J lost 1 base, and 8 bases stayed unmatched. DNA of the CDR3: TGCGCCAGCAGCTTGGTTTGGCGGGGGGTCCTCCAAGAGACCCAGTACTTC. It translates to CASSLVWRGVLQETQYF.

The rearrangement uses TRBV19 and TRBJ2-5, with D hard to call. Germline V CDR1 and CDR2: LNHDA, SQIVND (reference sequence). The CDR3 runs to 13 residues. Trimming shortened V by 6 bases and J by 0 bases, and 8 bases separated the two germline ends. The DNA of the CDR3 is TGTGCCAGTAGCTTCGCGAACCAAGAGACCCAGTACTTC. Its translation: CASSFANQETQYF. Filled out from reference TRBV19 and TRBJ2-5, the complete variable domain reads DGGITQSPKYLFRKEGQNVTLSCEQNLNHDAMYWYRQDPGQGLRLIYYSQIVNDFQKGDIAEGYSVSREKKESFPLTVTSAQKNPTAFYLCASSFANQETQYFGPGTRLLVL.

This clone was seen a handful of times. Other nucleotide sequences from this sample produce the same CDR3. The CDR3 here is CASSYRGNTEAFF. In nucleotides, the CDR3 is TGTGCCAGCAGTTACCGGGGGAACACTGAAGCTTTCTTT. The chain combines TRBV6-5 with TRBJ1-1; D not resolved. CDR3 length: 13 residues. V lost 2 bases and J 1 base, leaving 5 bases between the germline ends. Germline CDR1 reads MNHEY; CDR2 reads SVGAGI.

The chain has TRBV29-1 and TRBJ2-3, with D hard to call. V dropped 6 bases and J dropped 1 base, with 14 bases sitting between them. From germline, CDR1 is SQVTM and CDR2 ANQGSEA. There are 14 residues in the CDR3. The CDR3: CSVSAGPRTDTQYF. The CDR3, as DNA: TGCAGCGTCTCCGCCGGCCCCCGCACAGATACGCAGTATTTT.

In this sample, this clone turned up a few times. The chain joins TRBV29-1 to TRBJ2-2; maybe TRBD1 (5 bases). From germline, CDR1 is SQVTM and CDR2 ANQGSEA. This CDR3 comprises 13 residues. Trimming removed 4 bases at V and 6 bases at J, with 12 bases between. The CDR3 protein is CSVAPTVAGELFF. The CDR3 DNA reads as TGCAGCGTTGCACCGACAGTGGCCGGGGAGCTGTTTTTT.

The V call is TRBV7-8, the J call TRBJ1-1, with D possibly TRBD1 on 5 matching bases. This CDR3 is 15 amino acids long. Germline V CDR1 and CDR2: SGHVS, FQNEAQ. V lost 1 base and J 0 bases, leaving 9 bases between the germline ends. CDR3 DNA: TGTGCCAGCAGCTTAGTTGGGGGAATGAACACTGAAGCTTTCTTT. As protein: CASSLVGGMNTEAFF.

The rearrangement links TRBV5-4 to TRBJ1-2; a weak D match, TRBD1 (5 bases). CDR1 is SGHNT and CDR2 is YYREEE in the germline V gene (reference sequence). This CDR3 comprises 16 residues. Trimming pared 5 bases from V and 7 bases from J, leaving 24 bases between. CDR3 loop: CASSEPGRRSVGGYTF. The DNA of the CDR3 is TGTGCCAGCAGTGAGCCAGGGCGGAGGTCCGTCGGTGGCTACACCTTC.

The rearrangement links TRBV7-9 to TRBJ2-1; no clear D. Trimming stripped 3 bases from V and 6 bases from J, with 9 bases between. Germline CDR1 SEHNR, CDR2 FQNEAQ (reference sequence). This CDR3 has 13 residues. In nucleotides, the CDR3 is TGTGCCAGCAGCTTTACTGCCTCCAATGAGCAGTTCTTC. Translating it yields CASSFTASNEQFF.

The rearrangement links TRBV10-3 to TRBJ2-7; 8 bases are a match to TRBD1. V dropped 6 bases and J dropped 3; count of bases not matched to a gene: 7. The CDR3 runs to 14 residues. Per germline, CDR1 ENHRY and CDR2 SYGVKD. CDR3 DNA sequence: TGTGCCATCAGACAGGGGGACAGAAACTACGAGCAGTACTTC. Protein sequence: CAIRQGDRNYEQYF.

The chain carries TRBV5-1 and TRBJ2-7; tentatively, D is TRBD2 (6 bases). The germline V gene has CDR1 SGHRS and CDR2 YFSETQ. V was pared by 3 bases and J by 5 bases, with 15 bases between. The CDR3 runs 14 residues. The CDR3 loop is CASSWTMTPNEQYF. CDR3 nucleotides: TGCGCCAGCAGCTGGACTATGACTCCTAACGAGCAGTACTTC.

The chain combines TRBV4-1 with TRBJ2-3; D is ambiguous. CDR3 length: 14 residues. Germline V gene data show CDR1 as MGHRA and CDR2 as YSYEKL. The V gene lost 1 base and the J gene lost 6 bases, with 11 bases spanning the gap. This CDR3 is CASSQASVGDTQYF. The CDR3 region has the DNA TGCGCCAGCAGCCAAGCCAGCGTAGGGGATACGCAGTATTTT.

This chain joins TRBV19 and TRBJ2-1, with 7 bases matching TRBD2. J gave up 5 bases and V 6 bases, and 13 bases lay outside the gene matches. Germline V gene lookup returns CDR1 LNHDA and CDR2 SQIVND (reference sequence). This CDR3 has 16 residues. Here the CDR3 DNA reads TGTGCCAGTAGACAACCCAAGCTAGCGGAGGACAATGAGCAGTTCTTC. This sequence encodes CASRQPKLAEDNEQFF.

This chain uses TRBV5-1 with TRBJ2-5; possibly TRBD1 for D (5 bases). Germline values: CDR1 SGHRS, CDR2 YFSETQ. CDR3 length: 13 residues. The germline V and J ends were trimmed by 4 bases and 5 bases, with 12 bases remaining between them. The CDR3 nucleotides are TGCGCCAGCAGCCAAGGGGCGAGGGAGACCCAGTACTTC. The encoded protein is CASSQGARETQYF.

The chain joins TRBV5-1 to TRBJ2-2, with D hard to call. This CDR3 spans 16 amino acids. The ends were cut back, 1 base at V and 0 bases at J, with 10 bases in the middle. CDR1 SGHRS and CDR2 YFSETQ come from the germline V gene. The CDR3 DNA follows: TGCGCCAGCAGCTTGACCCGACTTACGAACACCGGGGAGCTGTTTTTT. It encodes CASSLTRLTNTGELFF.

The rearrangement uses TRBV3-1 (or the pseudogene TRBV3-2) and TRBJ1-2; D remains ambiguous. The CDR3 has 14 amino acids. CDR1 and CDR2 (germline): LGHDT, YNNKEL (reference sequence). Trimming cost V 3 bases and J 0 bases, with 8 bases left between them. The CDR3 here is CASSQEESNYGYTF. CDR3 bases: TGTGCCAGCAGCCAGGAAGAATCTAACTATGGCTACACCTTC.

This chain links TRBV27 with TRBJ2-3, with no clear D. Germline CDR1 is MNHEY and CDR2 is SMNVEV (reference sequence). The V and J ends lost 0 bases and 5 bases respectively, with 12 bases between them. The CDR3 loop spans 15 amino acids. The CDR3 DNA reads TGTGCCAGCAGTTTATCGAGGCAGGTGATAGATACGCAGTATTTT. It yields the protein CASSLSRQVIDTQYF.

Only one count was recorded for this clone. The chain uses TRBV19 and TRBJ1-3, with a weak D call TRBD1 (5 bases). Trimming took 3 bases from V and 0 from J, leaving 15 bases between them. Germline CDR1 is LNHDA and CDR2 is SQIVND (reference sequence). CDR3 length: 17 residues. The CDR3 DNA reads TGTGCCAGTAGTATGCGGGGCGGCTCCTTCTCTGGAAACACCATATATTTT. Translating gives CASSMRGGSFSGNTIYF.